This entry is about one TCR beta chain. The sample comes from a study of T cells in localized non-small cell lung cancer. Assay: immunoSEQ multiplex PCR; the TCRdb copy retains only in-frame clones and omits some. This table holds over 25,000 clones, about nine tenths found once. Per the germline V gene, CDR1 is SNHLY and CDR2 is FYNNEI. The CDR3 totals 14 residues. Trimming cost V 4 bases and J 1 base, with 10 bases left between them. The sequence was obtained from a man aged 35-75 years with stage II lung adenocarcinoma. The sample in question was PBMCs, obtained before any cancer treatment. The chain is built from TRBV2 and TRBJ1-1; D is unclear. The CDR3 sequence is CASSGQRGNTEAFF. The CDR3 nucleotides read TGTGCCAGCAGTGGGCAACGGGGGAACACTGAAGCTTTCTTT.